This T cell receptor beta chain came from a study of CD8+CD57+ T cells in acquired aplastic anemia. Study results and caveats: CD8+ Simpson's diversity did not differ significantly between patients and controls. Patients had roughly 31 CD8+ CDR3 sequences in common with controls (the shared set).

The sequenced patients had an expansion of CD8+CD57+ cells seen by flow cytometry. The CDR3 is 13 amino acids. Germline CDR1 and CDR2: SGHTA and FQGNSA. The V gene lost 7 bases and the J gene lost 1 base, with 8 bases spanning the gap. Genomic DNA constituted the template upon which TCR beta VDJ and CDR3 profiling was performed. TCRdb recomputed calls from the reads with MiXCR, one row per CDR3 protein. The data contain roughly 150,000 distinct CDR3 sequences, about 45% of them singletons. This clonotype was picked up a small number of times. The antigen remains unidentified. V and J are TRBV7-2 and TRBJ1-3; D possibly corresponds to TRBD1 (5 bases). This sequence was found in a human donor with aplastic anemia. Input material: sorted CD4+, CD8+, or CD8+CD57+ T cells (not recorded which) from PBMCs. CDR3 loop: CASNQGSGNTIYF. The CDR3 DNA is TGTGCCAGCAACCAGGGTTCTGGAAACACCATATATTTT.